The clone carrying this T cell receptor (beta chain) was found once. The antigen is not known. In the PCR, 60 Vbeta and 13 Jbeta primers were used. The repertoire was sequenced with immunoSEQ multiplex PCR; TCRdb's copy has only in-frame clones and lacks some. The sample lists roughly 100,000 clones, 80% to 90% occurring once. This sample is drawn from a study of cytomegalovirus exposure and HLA in healthy donors. Whole-study results and caveats: Exclusion applied to some V segments, including TRBV6-2 and TRBV6-3, as they were indistinguishable. In a later analysis, a genetic analysis reported fewer productive-TCR N-insertions in an Asian-associated ancestry cluster than the cohort average. Donors were assumed by presence/absence analyses to have roughly uniform sequencing depth. Listed as cytomegalovirus-associated were 170 or so TCR beta chains.

J gave up 4 bases and V 5 bases, and 8 bases lay outside the gene matches. This CDR3 contains 15 residues. Germline V gene lookup returns CDR1 MDHEN and CDR2 SYDVKM. Sequencing was carried out using PBMCs. The clonotype comes from a woman aged 18-30 years in good health and CMV-seropositive. The V call is TRBV28, the J call TRBJ1-2; 9 nucleotides agree with TRBD1. The CDR3 region is CASSRPGQGLYGYTF. The DNA for the CDR3 is TGTGCCAGCAGTCGCCCGGGACAGGGACTCTATGGCTACACCTTC.